Listed below are T cell receptor beta chains from one sample, sequenced in a study of blood T cell repertoires in COVID-19. Using immunoSEQ multiplex PCR, the repertoire was profiled, and TCRdb retains in-frame clones only, with some absent. The table lists 200,000 to 250,000 clones, approximately 87% of them singletons. The sample comprised PBMCs or T cells enriched from blood (not recorded which). Receptor source: a woman aged 50 to 60 in a cohort exposed to, infected with or recovered from COVID-19 (not recorded which). Each CDR3 is given with its conserved first and last residue. Fields, in order: clone size, V gene, J gene, D gene, CDR3 protein, CDR3 DNA. The D gene is left open where the match is weak. Clone size is not always given. Where it is, it says once, few, many or a class for expanded clones.

clone_size: -; v_call: TRBV20-1; j_call: TRBJ2-1; d_call: -; cdr3_aa: CAQGSYNEQFF; cdr3_nt: TGCGCTCAGGGATCCTACAATGAGCAGTTCTTC
clone_size: -; v_call: TRBV4-1; j_call: TRBJ2-6; d_call: TRBD1; cdr3_aa: CASSHTGTGSGANVLTF; cdr3_nt: TGCGCCAGCAGCCACACCGGGACAGGGTCGGGGGCCAACGTCCTGACTTTC
clone_size: -; v_call: TRBV6-5; j_call: TRBJ1-5; d_call: -; cdr3_aa: CASSLGRPQPQHF; cdr3_nt: TGTGCCAGCAGTCTGGGCAGGCCTCAGCCCCAGCATTTT
clone_size: -; v_call: TRBV10-3; j_call: TRBJ1-3; d_call: TRBD1; cdr3_aa: CAVGTVLSLSSGNTIYF; cdr3_nt: TGTGCCGTCGGGACAGTCCTTTCGCTGAGCTCTGGAAACACCATATATTTT
clone_size: -; v_call: TRBV7-8; j_call: TRBJ1-1; d_call: -; cdr3_aa: CASSLGNRELGEAFF; cdr3_nt: TGTGCCAGCAGCTTAGGGAACAGGGAATTGGGTGAAGCTTTCTTT
clone_size: -; v_call: TRBV3-1/TRBV3-2; j_call: TRBJ2-2; d_call: -; cdr3_aa: CASSQGAGTGELFF; cdr3_nt: TGTGCCAGCAGCCAGGGGGCTGGGACCGGGGAGCTGTTTTTT
clone_size: -; v_call: TRBV5-5; j_call: TRBJ2-5; d_call: -; cdr3_aa: CASTSQGTFGETQYF; cdr3_nt: TGTGCCAGCACCTCACAGGGGACTTTTGGGGAGACCCAGTACTTC
clone_size: once; v_call: TRBV6-5; j_call: TRBJ1-2; d_call: -; cdr3_aa: CASSLGQLGYTF; cdr3_nt: TGTGCCAGCAGCCTCGGACAGCTTGGCTACACCTTC
clone_size: -; v_call: TRBV15; j_call: TRBJ1-5; d_call: TRBD1; cdr3_aa: CATSTRGQYQPQHF; cdr3_nt: TGTGCCACCAGCACCAGGGGGCAATACCAGCCCCAGCATTTT
clone_size: -; v_call: TRBV21-1; j_call: TRBJ1-5; d_call: -; cdr3_aa: CASSRAYQPQHF; cdr3_nt: TGTGCCAGCAGCAGGGCCTATCAGCCCCAGCATTTT
clone_size: -; v_call: TRBV15; j_call: TRBJ2-5; d_call: TRBD2; cdr3_aa: CATRNGAGGGQETQYF; cdr3_nt: TGTGCCACCAGAAATGGGGCGGGGGGTGGTCAAGAGACCCAGTACTTC
clone_size: few; v_call: TRBV14; j_call: TRBJ1-3; d_call: TRBD1; cdr3_aa: CASSFLTGVSGNTIYF; cdr3_nt: TGTGCCAGCAGCTTTTTGACAGGGGTATCCGGAAACACCATATATTTT
clone_size: -; v_call: TRBV6-6; j_call: TRBJ1-1; d_call: -; cdr3_aa: CASNLRGLSFF; cdr3_nt: TGTGCCAGCAACCTCAGGGGATTATCTTTCTTT
clone_size: -; v_call: TRBV5-1; j_call: TRBJ1-1; d_call: TRBD1; cdr3_aa: CASSFEGAREAFF; cdr3_nt: TGCGCCAGCAGCTTTGAGGGGGCTCGAGAAGCTTTCTTT
clone_size: -; v_call: TRBV19; j_call: TRBJ1-5; d_call: -; cdr3_aa: CASSPTDSNQPQHF; cdr3_nt: TGTGCCAGTAGCCCCACAGATAGCAATCAGCCCCAGCATTTT
clone_size: -; v_call: TRBV18; j_call: TRBJ1-1; d_call: -; cdr3_aa: CASSPNRVHDTEAFF; cdr3_nt: TGTGCCAGCTCACCAAACAGGGTTCACGACACTGAAGCTTTCTTT
clone_size: -; v_call: TRBV18; j_call: TRBJ1-2; d_call: -; cdr3_aa: CASSYYREGSYGYTF; cdr3_nt: TGTGCCAGCTCATACTACAGGGAGGGAAGCTATGGCTACACCTTC
clone_size: -; v_call: TRBV7-8; j_call: TRBJ2-5; d_call: TRBD2; cdr3_aa: CASRPRWRGGETQYF; cdr3_nt: TGTGCCAGCAGACCACGGTGGCGGGGGGGAGAGACCCAGTACTTC
clone_size: -; v_call: TRBV9; j_call: TRBJ1-1; d_call: -; cdr3_aa: CASSKRNTEAFF; cdr3_nt: TGTGCCAGCAGCAAGAGGAACACTGAAGCTTTCTTT
clone_size: -; v_call: TRBV29-1; j_call: TRBJ1-4; d_call: -; cdr3_aa: CSVEVREKLFF; cdr3_nt: TGCAGCGTTGAGGTGCGTGAAAAACTGTTTTTT